Included here is one T cell receptor beta chain sequence, with context. How the authors handled the data: Amplification of reference gene primers provided the estimated nucleated cell counts. Profiling relied on immunoSEQ multiplex PCR, and the TCRdb table lists in-frame clones only, not all of them. V, J and clone size are those of that table, while D and trimming were read from the DNA. Of around 200,000 clones in the sample, 84% were seen once. This sample stems from a study of blood T cell repertoires in COVID-19. Study as a whole: From the United States, Italy and Spain came samples of acute and convalescent COVID-19.

The CDR3 spans 15 residues. CDR1 and CDR2 (germline): SGHDT, YYEEEE. V lost 4 bases and J lost 0; bases outside the gene matches: 7. The sample consisted of peripheral blood. The sequence derives from a woman between 65 and 79 years old with COVID-19, enrolled during active disease. This chain uses TRBV5-6 with TRBJ2-7; 7 nucleotides align to TRBD1. The CDR3 DNA follows: TGTGCCAGCAGCCAAACAGGGGTTAGCTCCTACGAGCAGTACGTC. This gives the protein CASSQTGVSSYEQYV.